These T cell receptor beta chains were read from a single sample in a study of somatic mutations in cytotoxic T cells in rheumatoid arthritis. Profiling relied on immunoSEQ multiplex PCR, and the TCRdb table lists in-frame clones only, not all of them. This sample has tens of thousands of clones, with about 80% found just once. Source material: CD8+ T cells sorted from blood. All receptors come from an adult with rheumatoid arthritis. Both conserved end residues are part of each CDR3. A D gene is named only where the DNA matches it firmly. Size tells how often a clone was seen (once, few, many) or the class of an expanded clone, and some rows leave it out.

cdr3_aa | cdr3_nt | clone_size | j_call | v_call | d_call
CASSLGGTGGYGYTF | TGTGCCAGCAGCTTAGGTGGGACAGGGGGCTATGGCTACACCTTC | - | TRBJ1-2 | TRBV7-6 | TRBD1
CASSVGDLDTEAFF | TGTGCCAGCAGCGTCGGGGATCTGGACACTGAAGCTTTCTTT | - | TRBJ1-1 | TRBV9 | -
CASSDGARQGETQYF | TGTGCCAGCAGCGACGGGGCGAGGCAGGGAGAGACCCAGTACTTC | - | TRBJ2-5 | TRBV13 | -
CASSGTGPYEQYF | TGTGCCAGCAGCGGGACAGGGCCCTACGAGCAGTACTTC | - | TRBJ2-7 | TRBV6-6 | TRBD1
CASSDRPAEAFF | TGTGCCAGCAGTGATCGGCCCGCTGAAGCTTTCTTT | - | TRBJ1-1 | TRBV2 | -
CASSGGEDPEAFF | TGTGCCAGCAGCGGGGGGGAGGACCCTGAAGCTTTCTTT | - | TRBJ1-1 | TRBV9 | -
CATSSGTGGNIQYF | TGTGCCACCAGCAGTGGTACAGGCGGAAACATTCAGTACTTC | - | TRBJ2-4 | TRBV15 | -
CASSGVAPDTQYF | TGTGCCAGCAGCGGGGTGGCCCCAGATACGCAGTATTTT | - | TRBJ2-3 | TRBV5-8 | -
CASSSGYEQYF | TGCGCCAGCAGCTCGGGGTACGAGCAGTACTTC | - | TRBJ2-7 | TRBV5-1 | -
CASTPGRDTSYEQYF | TGTGCCAGCACCCCGGGGCGGGACACCTCCTACGAGCAGTACTTC | - | TRBJ2-7 | TRBV2 | -
CAISLTGNLDTEAFF | TGTGCCATCAGTTTGACCGGGAATCTGGACACTGAAGCTTTCTTT | - | TRBJ1-1 | TRBV10-3 | -
CASSGGGFGANYGYTF | TGTGCCAGCAGCGGGGGAGGGTTTGGCGCCAACTATGGCTACACCTTC | - | TRBJ1-2 | TRBV11-2 | -
CASTRGSTGELFF | TGTGCCAGCACCAGGGGGTCCACCGGGGAGCTGTTTTTT | - | TRBJ2-2 | TRBV9 | TRBD1
CASSPGQGYGYTF | TGTGCCAGCAGCCCGGGACAGGGCTATGGCTACACCTTC | - | TRBJ1-2 | TRBV11-2 | TRBD1
CASSRPRNTEAFF | TGTGCCAGCAGTCGTCCAAGGAACACTGAAGCTTTCTTT | few | TRBJ1-1 | TRBV28 | -
CASSQKRIYEQYF | TGTGCCAGCAGCCAAAAAAGGATCTACGAGCAGTACTTC | few | TRBJ2-7 | TRBV5-6 | -
CASSVDGGYEQYF | TGTGCCAGCAGTGTGGACGGGGGCTACGAGCAGTACTTC | - | TRBJ2-7 | TRBV9 | -
CASSDSTGGGTDTQYF | TGTGCCAGCAGTGACTCGACGGGGGGCGGCACAGATACGCAGTATTTT | - | TRBJ2-3 | TRBV6-4 | -
CATSDPVADPRETQYF | TGTGCCACCAGCGACCCCGTAGCAGACCCGAGAGAGACCCAGTACTTC | - | TRBJ2-5 | TRBV15 | -
CATSRDLSPGAETQYF | TGTGCCACCAGCAGAGATTTATCACCGGGGGCGGAGACCCAGTACTTC | - | TRBJ2-5 | TRBV15 | -
CASSFGAGVGLANNEQFF | TGCGCCAGCAGCTTCGGGGCGGGAGTAGGCCTAGCTAACAATGAGCAGTTCTTC | - | TRBJ2-1 | TRBV5-1 | TRBD2